Below are 28 T cell receptor beta chains sequenced from a single sample in a study of T-cell reconstitution after alpha-beta-depleted transplantation in children. Construction of the TCRbeta library involved unique molecular identifiers. From the PCR reads, TCRdb called clonotypes with MiXCR, one entry per CDR3 protein. The sample lists roughly 110,000 distinct CDR3 sequences; about 9.4% were seen once. The sequenced sample was PBMCs, obtained before TCRalphabeta/CD19-depleted stem cell transplant. These receptor sequences come from a boy between 2 and 10 years old with acute lymphoblastic leukemia, due to receive a stem cell transplant.

Many counts were recorded for this clonotype. The chain uses TRBV15 and TRBJ2-7; the D call may be TRBD1 or TRBD2 (6 bases each). The V end was cut by 0 bases, the J end by 3 bases, with 12 bases between. This CDR3 is built from 15 residues. Germline V gives CDR1 LNHNV, CDR2 YYDKDF (reference sequence). This CDR3 reads CATSREEGGGYEQYF. The DNA for the CDR3 is TGTGCCACCAGCAGAGAAGAAGGGGGAGGCTACGAGCAGTACTTC.

V and J are TRBV7-9 and TRBJ1-1; D unresolved. This CDR3 spans 14 amino acids. Trimming removed 3 bases at V and 5 bases at J, with 13 bases between. The V gene's germline CDR1 is SEHNR and CDR2 FQNEAQ (reference sequence). CDR3 residues: CASSFSPGLTEAFF. The CDR3 DNA is TGTGCCAGCAGCTTTTCGCCGGGGTTGACTGAAGCTTTCTTT.

The sample holds a few counts of this clonotype. This rearrangement joins TRBV5-1 to TRBJ2-2; no clear D gene. The V gene lost 5 bases and the J gene lost 1 base, with 9 bases spanning the gap. Germline V gene lookup returns CDR1 SGHRS and CDR2 YFSETQ. The CDR3 length is 14 residues. The chain's CDR3 is CASSNKRNTGELFF. DNA for the CDR3: TGCGCCAGCAGTAATAAGCGGAACACCGGGGAGCTGTTTTTT.

This clonotype occurred many times. The J gene is TRBJ2-5, the V gene TRBV6-1; 8 bases fit TRBD2. Losses at the gene ends were 2 bases for V and 3 bases for J; bases not matched to a gene: 8. The CDR3 contains 16 residues. Germline assignment: CDR1 MNHNS and CDR2 SASEGT. The CDR3 is CASSELVKTSEETQYF. The CDR3 DNA follows: TGTGCCAGCAGTGAACTAGTAAAGACTAGCGAAGAGACCCAGTACTTC.

This clonotype was detected ten times or more. The rearrangement joins TRBV12-3 or TRBV12-4 to TRBJ2-2, with a possible D match to TRBD2 (6 bases). The V gene lost 7 bases and the J gene lost 3 bases, with 15 bases spanning the gap. This CDR3 contains 15 residues. CDR3 DNA sequence: TGTGCCAGCATCCAGCAGCGGGCGGACACCGGGGAGCTGTTTTTT. It specifies CASIQQRADTGELFF.

The rearrangement uses TRBV6-5 and TRBJ1-5, with 7 bases that match TRBD1. V shed 0 bases, J shed 5 bases, and the junction held 10 bases outside the gene matches. CDR1 MNHEY and CDR2 SVGAGI come from the germline V gene. The CDR3 length is 17 residues. The CDR3 protein is CASSYSNPGTADQPQHF. CDR3 sequence (DNA): TGTGCCAGCAGTTACTCTAACCCCGGGACAGCCGATCAGCCCCAGCATTTT.

The chain has TRBV29-1 and TRBJ1-2; D is possibly TRBD1 (5 bases). Germline values: CDR1 SQVTM, CDR2 ANQGSEA. The CDR3 loop spans 12 amino acids. Trimming removed 5 bases at V and 2 bases at J, with 9 bases between. The DNA of the CDR3 is TGCAGCGTTATAAGACAGAACTATGGCTACACCTTC. As protein: CSVIRQNYGYTF.

This clonotype was seen a handful of times. The chain combines TRBV6-1 with TRBJ2-6; D call uncertain. Looked up from germline, CDR1 is MNHNS and CDR2 is SASEGT. This CDR3 has 14 residues. The V end lost 6 bases, the J end lost 0 bases, and 6 bases lay between the germline ends. In DNA, the CDR3 is TGTGCCAGCAGCCCAAACTCTGGGGCCAACGTCCTGACTTTC. Protein sequence: CASSPNSGANVLTF.

The chain recombines TRBV11-3 with TRBJ2-1; unclear D gene. The CDR3 has 14 amino acids. Germline CDR1 is SGHNT and CDR2 is YENEEA. V lost 0 bases, J lost 5 bases, and 8 bases lay in between. CDR3 sequence (DNA): TGTGCCAGCAGCTTAGAACCAGCAAACAATGAGCAGTTCTTC. Translated, it gives CASSLEPANNEQFF.

The sample holds many counts of this clonotype. The chain is built from TRBV5-1 and TRBJ1-1; possibly TRBD1 for D (5 bases). The CDR3 has 15 residues. The germline V and J ends were trimmed by 4 bases and 0 bases, with 13 bases remaining between them. CDR1 and CDR2 (germline): SGHRS, YFSETQ. The CDR3 DNA is TGCGCCAGCAGCGTGCAGGGCGCCATGAACACTGAAGCTTTCTTT. Translating it yields CASSVQGAMNTEAFF.

The table lists this clonotype with a few counts. The rearrangement uses TRBV3-1 and TRBJ2-2; D is possibly TRBD1 or TRBD2 (7 bases each). In germline, CDR1 is LGHDT, CDR2 YNNKEL (reference sequence). V lost 0 bases and J lost 7, with 18 bases in between. The CDR3 is made up of 17 amino acids. In nucleotides, the CDR3 is TGTGCCAGCAGCCAAGATGGGAGGGGGCGGCACGGCGGGGAGCTGTTTTTT. It codes for CASSQDGRGRHGGELFF.

The chain has TRBV5-1 and TRBJ1-4; D might be TRBD1 (5 bases). Germline V gene data show CDR1 as SGHRS and CDR2 as YFSETQ. The CDR3 loop spans 15 amino acids. V lost 1 base, J lost 4 bases, and 11 bases lay in between. CDR3 nucleotides: TGCGCCAGCAGCTTGTACCAGGGAAATAATGAAAAACTGTTTTTT. This sequence encodes CASSLYQGNNEKLFF. Full variable domain (missing parts from reference TRBV5-1 and TRBJ1-4): KAGVTQTPRYLIKTRGQQVTLSCSPISGHRSVSWYQQTPGQGLQFLFEYFSETQRNKGNFPGRFSGRQFSNSRSEMNVSTLELGDSALYLCASSLYQGNNEKLFFGSGTQLSVL.

This clonotype was seen more than once but under ten times. The chain couples TRBV12-3 or TRBV12-4 to TRBJ2-7, with a possible D match to TRBD2 (5 bases). The V gene lost 0 bases and the J gene lost 3 bases, with 6 bases spanning the gap. This CDR3 has 13 amino acids. The CDR3 DNA follows: TGTGCCAGCAGTTTAGCCCGGGACTACGAGCAGTACTTC. Protein product: CASSLARDYEQYF.

There are a few counts of this clonotype. The chain uses TRBV5-1 and TRBJ2-1; D is undetermined. V was shortened by 3 bases and J by 0 bases, with 10 bases between the two germline ends. This CDR3 has 15 residues. In germline, CDR1 is SGHRS, CDR2 YFSETQ. CDR3 nucleotide sequence: TGCGCCAGCAGCTCCCAGGTTAGCTCCTACAATGAGCAGTTCTTC. Its translation: CASSSQVSSYNEQFF.

This clonotype was found a few times. The CDR3 DNA is TGTGCCGACAACGGTAGCCGAACTTACAATGAGCAGTTCTTC. This translates into CADNGSRTYNEQFF. The chain joins TRBV28 to TRBJ2-1; D uncertain. Per germline, CDR1 MDHEN and CDR2 SYDVKM. The ends were cut back, 11 bases at V and 4 bases at J, with 18 bases in the middle. The CDR3 runs to 14 residues. Based on the CDR3 plus reference TRBV28 and TRBJ2-1, the full variable domain is DVKVTQSSRYLVKRTGEKVFLECVQDMDHENMFWYRQDPGLGLRLIYFSYDVKMKEKGDIPEGYSVSREKKERFSLILESASTNQTSMYLCADNGSRTYNEQFFGPGTRLTVL.

This clonotype occurred a few times. The chain carries TRBV27 and TRBJ2-7; perhaps TRBD2 as D (6 bases). Trimming left V 2 bases short and J 3 bases short, with 17 bases between. Germline-derived CDR1 and CDR2 are MNHEY and SMNVEV (reference sequence). The CDR3 length is 16 residues. CDR3 sequence: CASSLLREAGFYEQYF. The CDR3 region has the DNA TGTGCCAGCAGTTTACTCCGCGAGGCGGGATTCTACGAGCAGTACTTC.

The V and J genes are TRBV14 and TRBJ1-1; D is possibly TRBD1 (5 bases). V was clipped by 2 bases and J by 6 bases, with 10 bases between them. Germline CDR1 SGHDN, CDR2 FVKESK. The CDR3 spans 13 residues. CDR3 residues: CASSQWQGAEAFF. The CDR3 DNA sequence: TGTGCCAGCAGCCAATGGCAGGGCGCTGAAGCTTTCTTT.

J is TRBJ1-1 and V is TRBV5-1, with D perhaps matching TRBD1 (6 bases). V lost 7 bases to trimming and J lost 1 base, with 17 bases between them. The CDR3 length is 15 residues. In germline, CDR1 is SGHRS, CDR2 YFSETQ. The CDR3 here is CASRVGGLGNTEAFF. The CDR3 coding sequence is TGCGCCAGCCGGGTAGGGGGGCTCGGGAACACTGAAGCTTTCTTT.

In its sample, this clonotype was seen a few times. The chain is built from TRBV4-1 and TRBJ1-1; D gene uncertain. This CDR3 comprises 17 residues. Germline V gene data show CDR1 as MGHRA and CDR2 as YSYEKL. Trimming pared 0 bases from V and 4 bases from J, leaving 18 bases between. The CDR3 nucleotides read TGCGCCAGCAGCCAAGATGGTGTTAAGGGCCCGGGCACTGAAGCTTTCTTT. Residues: CASSQDGVKGPGTEAFF.

This rearrangement joins TRBV15 to TRBJ1-2; perhaps TRBD1 as D (5 bases). Looked up from germline, CDR1 is LNHNV and CDR2 is YYDKDF (reference sequence). The V end lost 0 bases, the J end lost 4 bases, and 12 bases lay between the germline ends. The CDR3 covers 15 residues. CDR3 sequence: CATSRDGGTVYGYTF. The CDR3 coding sequence is TGTGCCACCAGCAGAGATGGAGGGACCGTCTATGGCTACACCTTC.

This clonotype was detected a few times. V usage is TRBV28 and J usage is TRBJ2-1, with 7 bases aligning to TRBD2. The CDR3 spans 15 residues. Germline V CDR1 and CDR2: MDHEN, SYDVKM. Losses at the gene ends were 3 bases for V and 9 bases for J; bases not matched to a gene: 11. Here the CDR3 reads CASSFRRGGRLEQFF. DNA of the CDR3: TGTGCCAGCAGTTTTAGGAGGGGAGGGCGGCTTGAGCAGTTCTTC.

This clonotype was seen repeatedly, ten times or more. The genes are TRBV4-2 and TRBJ2-1; D not certain. V gave up 0 bases and J gave up 2 bases, with 8 bases separating them. The CDR3 is made up of 15 amino acids. Germline V lookup: CDR1 LGHNA, CDR2 YNFKEQ. This chain's CDR3 is CASSQDRRAYNEQFF. In DNA, the CDR3 is TGTGCCAGCAGCCAAGACAGGCGAGCCTACAATGAGCAGTTCTTC.

As concerns this clonotype: One end of the junction does not line up with germline, which may come from a read error. This chain connects TRBV2 to TRBJ1-1; D unclear. Per the germline V gene, CDR1 is SNHLY and CDR2 is FYNNEI. The CDR3 is 18 amino acids. CDR3 region: CTSSLMAGRLFTNTEAFF. The CDR3 nucleotides read TGTACCAGCAGTTTAATGGCCGGGAGGTTGTTTACGAACACTGAAGCTTTCTTT.

This chain links TRBV7-2 with TRBJ2-2; maybe TRBD1 (5 bases). The CDR3 length is 13 residues. The germline V gene encodes CDR1 SGHTA and CDR2 FQGNSA. V was shortened by 5 bases and J by 3 bases, with 7 bases between the two germline ends. In DNA form, the CDR3 reads TGTGCCAGCAGCGGACACGACACCGGGGAGCTGTTTTTT. Translation: CASSGHDTGELFF. Full variable domain (remainder filled in from reference TRBV7-2 and TRBJ2-2): GAGVSQSPSNKVTEKGKDVELRCDPISGHTALYWYRQSLGQGLEFLIYFQGNSAPDKSGLPSDRFSAERTGGSVSTLTIQRTQQEDSAVYLCASSGHDTGELFFGEGSRLTVL.

This clonotype was detected a few times. This sequence joins TRBV9 and TRBJ1-4; 9 positions match TRBD1. The CDR3 has 16 amino acids. In germline, CDR1 is SGDLS, CDR2 YYNGEE. V dropped 5 bases and J dropped 0; count of bases not matched to a gene: 5. CDR3 protein: CASSRDRVTTNEKLFF. As DNA, the CDR3 is TGTGCCAGCAGTCGGGACAGGGTTACAACTAATGAAAAACTGTTTTTT.

The J gene is TRBJ2-1, the V gene TRBV20-1, with D hard to call. Germline CDR1 is DFQATT and CDR2 is SNEGSKA (reference sequence). V lost 4 bases and J lost 11, with 18 bases in between. CDR3 length equals 13 residues. CDR3 sequence (DNA): TGCAGTGCTATTACAACCGGGTCCCCAAAGCAGTTCTTC. This gives the protein CSAITTGSPKQFF.

There are a few counts of this clonotype. Here the CDR3 reads CASSSGTGFQFPAFF. The CDR3 DNA sequence: TGTGCCAGCAGCTCCGGGACAGGGTTCCAATTTCCAGCTTTCTTT. V and J are TRBV9 and TRBJ1-1, with 9 positions matching TRBD1. Trimming cost V 4 bases and J 10 bases; bases outside gene matches: 14. Germline loops: CDR1 SGDLS, CDR2 YYNGEE. CDR3 length equals 15 residues.

The chain combines TRBV4-1 with TRBJ2-7; the D gene is possibly TRBD2 (6 bases). Germline values: CDR1 MGHRA, CDR2 YSYEKL. There are 15 residues in the CDR3. V was clipped by 1 base and J by 2 bases, with 12 bases between them. CDR3 bases: TGCGCCAGCAGCCAAGCGAGCGGGTTTACCTACGAGCAGTACTTC. Its translation is CASSQASGFTYEQYF.